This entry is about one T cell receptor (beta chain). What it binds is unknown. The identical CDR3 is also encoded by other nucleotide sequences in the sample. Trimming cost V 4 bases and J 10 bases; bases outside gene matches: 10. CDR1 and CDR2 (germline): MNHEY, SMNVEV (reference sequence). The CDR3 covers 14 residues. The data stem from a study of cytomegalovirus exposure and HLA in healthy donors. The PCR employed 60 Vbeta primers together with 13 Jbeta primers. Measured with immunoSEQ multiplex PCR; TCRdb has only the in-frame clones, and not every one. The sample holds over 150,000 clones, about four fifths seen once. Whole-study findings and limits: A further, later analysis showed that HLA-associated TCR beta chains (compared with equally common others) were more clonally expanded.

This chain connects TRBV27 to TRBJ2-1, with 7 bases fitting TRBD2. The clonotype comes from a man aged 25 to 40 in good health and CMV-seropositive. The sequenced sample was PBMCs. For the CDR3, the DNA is TGTGCCAGCAGTTGGACGGGAGGCACTTCCGAGCAGTTCTTC. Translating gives CASSWTGGTSEQFF.